A single count supports the clone carrying this T cell receptor beta chain. What it binds is not known. This record belongs to a study of Ad26.COV2.S vaccination and SARS-CoV-2 variants. General study points: It was found that vaccine and placebo recipients had similar non-spike TCR breadth. Reported findings describe substantial breadth in spike-specific CD8+ and CD4+ T cell responses following vaccination.

Measured with immunoSEQ multiplex PCR; TCRdb has only the in-frame clones, and not every one. The sample lists fewer than 300,000 clones; around 87% were seen once. The treatment denotes: some 20 received Ad26.COV2.S at low or high dose, single or two shots; several received placebo; per-sample allocation not given. Sample collection was performed on day 63 after the first vaccine or placebo injection. The CDR3 is made up of 14 amino acids. Trimming cost V 2 bases and J 0 bases, with 8 bases left between them. Germline CDR1 SGHRS, CDR2 YFSETQ. Sequencing used peripheral blood, obtained in a trial of Ad26.COV2.S vaccine versus placebo. The origin of this receptor is a person aged 18-60 years who received the Ad26.COV2.S COVID-19 vaccine or a placebo. The rearrangement links TRBV5-1 to TRBJ2-5; D is perhaps TRBD2 (6 bases). The CDR3 loop is CASSFRTNQETQYF. CDR3 DNA: TGCGCCAGCAGCTTCAGGACTAACCAAGAGACCCAGTACTTC.